This record looks at one T cell receptor (beta chain) sequence and its context. The antigen is not known. This entry comes from a study of post-analysis software for immune sequencing data. Incorporated into the TCR beta cDNA libraries were unique molecular identifiers, which served to reduce PCR and sequencing biases. TCRdb independently ran MiXCR on the PCR reads; one entry per CDR3 protein. Seen here are hundreds of thousands of distinct CDR3 sequences, roughly 29% observed once, and the top ten hold around 0.6%. General observations from the study: Multiple sclerosis patients had significantly lower normalized Chao1 diversity than controls. Strong co-clustering by F measure linked samples that shared a preparation batch.

The source material was blood. This receptor was identified in a girl between 10 and 17 years old with multiple sclerosis.

CDR3: CATSRDLASGSSMDNEQFF. CDR3 DNA sequence: TGTGCCACCAGCAGAGATTTGGCTAGCGGGAGTAGCATGGATAATGAGCAGTTCTTC. V usage is TRBV15 and J usage is TRBJ2-1, with 10 bases lining up with TRBD2. The length of the CDR3 is 19 residues. Germline CDR1 reads LNHNV; CDR2 reads YYDKDF (reference sequence). V lost 0 bases to trimming and J lost 7 bases; unmatched junction nucleotides: 15.